This T cell receptor beta chain emerged from a study of T cell responses to AZD1222 COVID-19 vaccine. About the study: Analysis merged second doses at about 4 or about 12 weeks. Study-level findings and limits: Reports indicate that nearly half of spike-specific TCRs are directed at unmutated variant regions.

The assay was immunoSEQ multiplex PCR, and TCRdb's table has in-frame clones only and misses some. The profile covers some 96,000 clones, with 92% appearing a single time and over 1.5% taken by the ten largest. The V end was cut by 7 bases, the J end by 3 bases, with 13 bases between. This CDR3 comprises 13 residues. Per germline, CDR1 SQVTM and CDR2 ANQGSEA. This clone was seen once. The antigen remains undetermined. This receptor was obtained from an adult in good health. This specimen was peripheral blood, taken on day 0 of AZD1222 vaccination. The chain carries TRBV29-1 and TRBJ1-5, with TRBD1 as a possible D gene (5 bases). The CDR3 region is CSAMDTFNQPQHF. CDR3 nucleotide sequence: TGCAGCGCCATGGACACATTCAATCAGCCCCAGCATTTT.